This T cell receptor beta chain was recovered during a study of cytomegalovirus exposure and HLA in healthy donors. Study-wide results and caveats: Both high specificity and high sensitivity reportedly marked the classifier's diagnosis of cytomegalovirus status. Highly shared sequence variants in one cluster were likely a sequencing artifact. As immune exposure information, only CMV serostatus was available. Reports state that TCR beta sequences accurately predicted most subjects' HLA-A and HLA-B alleles.

Concerning this clone itself: Its antigen is as yet unknown.

This PCR relied on a set of 60 Vbeta primers and 13 Jbeta primers. Profiling relied on immunoSEQ multiplex PCR, and the TCRdb table lists in-frame clones only, not all of them. The data contain approximately 160,000 clones, roughly 74% of them singletons. The CDR3 has 15 residues. The germline gives CDR1 MDHEN, CDR2 SYDVKM. The V gene lost 6 bases and the J gene lost 3 bases, with 12 bases spanning the gap. The TCR comes from a male donor in good health and CMV-seronegative. This chain connects TRBV28 to TRBJ2-6; perhaps TRBD2 as D (7 bases). The sequenced sample was PBMCs. The CDR3 DNA follows: TGTGCCAGCAGCCCCGGGGGGCATGGGGCCAACGTCCTGACTTTC. Residues: CASSPGGHGANVLTF.